Shown below are 31 T cell receptor beta chains from a single sample sequenced in a study of blood T cell repertoires in COVID-19 (dated by TCRdb to 2018 to 2020). Libraries were prepared through the immunoSEQ multiplex PCR assay. TCRdb's version of the immuneACCESS table is confined to in-frame rearrangements and falls short of the full clone set. An unresolved V gene accounts for under half of the shortfall where checked; the remainder is of unknown origin. The sample data list 75,000 to 90,000 clones, and 75% to 85% of these were observed just once. The ten largest clones add up to around 13% of the sample. Sequencing used peripheral blood. The receptors derive from a middle-aged woman with active or convalescent COVID-19.

V usage is TRBV6-7 and J usage is TRBJ2-7; 8 nucleotides align to TRBD1. TRBV6-7 is annotated as an ORF whose role is uncertain. The CDR3 spans 15 residues. J lost 2 bases, V lost 2 bases, and 5 bases had no gene match. The CDR3: CASSYVGQGPYEQYF. DNA for the CDR3: TGTGCCAGCAGTTACGTCGGACAGGGCCCCTACGAGCAGTACTTC.

The V gene is TRBV6-5, the J gene TRBJ2-3, with D perhaps TRBD2 (5 bases). V was shortened by 7 bases and J by 6 bases, with 11 bases between the two germline ends. Germline CDR1 reads MNHEY; CDR2 reads SVGAGI. The CDR3 has 12 residues. CDR3 DNA sequence: TGTGCCAGCAAGATAGGGAGTGATACGCAGTATTTT. This encodes CASKIGSDTQYF.

V and J are TRBV27 and TRBJ2-5, with D possibly matching TRBD1 (5 bases). V gave up 4 bases and J gave up 5 bases, with 17 bases separating them. This CDR3 region has 15 residues. CDR1 is MNHEY and CDR2 is SMNVEV in the germline V gene (reference sequence). In nucleotides, the CDR3 is TGTGCCAGCAGTTCCCTCCAGACAGCACGCGAGACCCAGTACTTC. It encodes CASSSLQTARETQYF.

The chain has TRBV19 and TRBJ2-7; TRBD2 aligns across 7 bases. The CDR3 length is 15 residues. V lost 3 bases, J lost 3 bases, and 8 bases stayed unmatched. Germline V gene sequence: CDR1 LNHDA, CDR2 SQIVND (reference sequence). In nucleotides, the CDR3 is TGTGCCAGTAGTATGCGGGGAGGGAATCTCTACGAGCAGTACTTC. It is translated as CASSMRGGNLYEQYF.

This clone was detected once. V and J are TRBV24-1 and TRBJ2-2, with TRBD1 matching 8 bases. This CDR3 spans 13 amino acids. The V segment lost 9 bases and the J segment 5 bases; nucleotides outside the gene matches: 4. The germline V gene has CDR1 KGHDR and CDR2 SFDVKD. Here the CDR3 DNA reads TGTGCCACCCAGGGGGCGCGTACCGGGGAGCTGTTTTTT. It translates to CATQGARTGELFF.

The rearrangement uses TRBV28 and TRBJ1-4; tentative D call: TRBD1 (6 bases). Trimming removed 7 bases from V and 11 bases from J, with 20 bases in between. Germline-derived CDR1 and CDR2 are MDHEN and SYDVKM. This CDR3 region has 14 residues. CDR3: CASTIRTDRRKLFF. CDR3 sequence (DNA): TGTGCCAGCACCATAAGGACAGACCGAAGGAAACTGTTTTTT.

The CDR3 here is CASSRGPDQPQHF. The DNA of the CDR3 is TGTGCCAGTAGTCGCGGTCCCGATCAGCCCCAGCATTTT. V gene TRBV19 combines with J gene TRBJ1-5; unclear D gene. This CDR3 is 13 amino acids long. V lost 5 bases, J lost 5 bases, and 10 bases lay in between. CDR1 LNHDA and CDR2 SQIVND come from the germline V gene (reference sequence).

The gene calls are TRBV30 and TRBJ2-1; 8 positions agree with TRBD2. The CDR3 is made up of 15 amino acids. The V and J ends lost 4 bases and 1 base, in that order; junction bases with no gene match: 6. Germline V gene lookup returns CDR1 GTSNPN and CDR2 SVGIG (reference sequence). As DNA, the CDR3 is TGTGCCTGGACACGCGGGGGGCCGTCCTACAATGAGCAGTTCTTC. Protein sequence: CAWTRGGPSYNEQFF.

CDR3 DNA: TGTGCCTGGAGTGTACCCCACAGCAACTCACCCCTCCACTTT. Amino acid sequence: CAWSVPHSNSPLHF. The rearrangement uses TRBV30 and TRBJ1-6; no definite D call. Trimming stripped 0 bases from V and 10 bases from J, with 13 bases between. Germline V CDR1 and CDR2: GTSNPN, SVGIG (reference sequence). CDR3 length equals 14 residues.

The V gene is TRBV24-1, the J gene TRBJ2-2, with 10 bases identical to TRBD2. The CDR3 is made up of 21 amino acids. The germline CDR1 and CDR2 sequences are KGHDR and SFDVKD. V lost 2 bases to trimming and J lost 4 bases; unmatched junction nucleotides: 18. The CDR3 DNA reads TGTGCCACCAGTGATTCGGGGAGGCGGGAGCGGGAGGGCCTGAGCACCGGGGAGCTGTTTTTT. Protein sequence: CATSDSGRREREGLSTGELFF.

The rearrangement links TRBV11-2 to TRBJ2-7, with TRBD2 matching 10 bases. The V segment lost 1 base and the J segment 1 base; nucleotides outside the gene matches: 7. Germline lookup yields CDR1 SGHAT and CDR2 FQNNGV. The CDR3 consists of 17 residues. The CDR3 DNA is TGTGCCAGCAGCTTAGGGGCCAGTAGCGGGAGGTCCTACGAGCAGTACTTC. Protein sequence: CASSLGASSGRSYEQYF. Combining the CDR3 with reference TRBV11-2 and TRBJ2-7 gives the whole variable domain EAGVAQSPRYKIIEKRQSVAFWCNPISGHATLYWYQQILGQGPKLLIQFQNNGVVDDSQLPKDRFSAERLKGVDSTLKIQPAKLEDSAVYLCASSLGASSGRSYEQYFGPGTRLTVT.

This clone was detected only a few times. This rearrangement joins TRBV7-9 to TRBJ2-1; 9 positions agree with TRBD2. Germline trimming cut 1 base from V and 9 bases from J; bases unmatched to any gene: 7. This CDR3 is built from 15 residues. Germline values: CDR1 SEHNR, CDR2 FQNEAQ (reference sequence). The CDR3 region is CASSLGLAGSSEQFF. The CDR3 DNA reads as TGTGCCAGCAGCTTAGGTCTAGCGGGAAGTAGTGAGCAGTTCTTC.

The chain couples TRBV6-1 to TRBJ2-7; perhaps TRBD1 as D (6 bases). This CDR3 has 14 residues. Trimming cost V 2 bases and J 3 bases, with 11 bases left between them. Germline lookup yields CDR1 MNHNS and CDR2 SASEGT. The CDR3 region is CASSELDRSYEQYF. CDR3 bases: TGTGCCAGCAGTGAACTCGACAGGAGCTACGAGCAGTACTTC.

This chain links TRBV5-6 with TRBJ2-5; D is perhaps TRBD2 (5 bases). The germline V and J ends were trimmed by 1 base and 2 bases, with 18 bases remaining between them. The CDR3 spans 17 residues. CDR1 is SGHDT, CDR2 YYEEEE, per germline. CDR3 in amino acids: CASSLFSASRLQETQYF. The CDR3 nucleotides read TGTGCCAGCAGCTTGTTTTCAGCTAGCAGACTTCAAGAGACCCAGTACTTC.

The chain has TRBV28 and TRBJ2-7; 7 nucleotides align to TRBD1. The CDR3 has 14 residues. Germline values: CDR1 MDHEN, CDR2 SYDVKM. J gave up 4 bases and V 5 bases, and 8 bases lay outside the gene matches. This CDR3 is CASSRGGAGYEQYF. The CDR3 coding sequence is TGTGCCAGCAGTAGAGGGGGCGCTGGGTACGAGCAGTACTTC. Using reference TRBV28 and TRBJ2-7 for the parts outside the CDR3, the full variable domain is DVKVTQSSRYLVKRTGEKVFLECVQDMDHENMFWYRQDPGLGLRLIYFSYDVKMKEKGDIPEGYSVSREKKERFSLILESASTNQTSMYLCASSRGGAGYEQYFGPGTRLTVT.

The V and J genes are TRBV28 and TRBJ1-2; the match to TRBD1 covers 8 bases. J gave up 6 bases and V 4 bases, and 10 bases lay outside the gene matches. Per the germline V gene, CDR1 is MDHEN and CDR2 is SYDVKM. The CDR3 is made up of 15 amino acids. The CDR3 protein is CASSSGTGPYHGYTF. For the CDR3, the DNA is TGTGCCAGCAGTTCAGGGACAGGACCCTATCATGGCTACACCTTC.

This sequence joins TRBV6-2 or TRBV6-3 and TRBJ1-1, with D hard to call. The V end lost 5 bases, the J end lost 4 bases, and 14 bases lay between the germline ends. The CDR3 length is 14 residues. Germline lookup yields CDR1 MNHEY and CDR2 SVGEGT. As DNA, the CDR3 is TGTGCCAGCAGTCAGGACTGGTCTATCACTGAAGCTTTCTTT. Its translation: CASSQDWSITEAFF.

The chain has TRBV13 and TRBJ2-1, with D tentatively TRBD2 (6 bases). The CDR3 is made up of 18 amino acids. V was trimmed by 11 bases and J by 0 bases, leaving 26 bases between them. Per germline, CDR1 PRHDT and CDR2 FYEKMQ (reference sequence). CDR3: CAGEGPGTPISSYNEQFF. The CDR3 region has the DNA TGTGCCGGCGAGGGTCCCGGGACTCCTATCAGCTCCTACAATGAGCAGTTCTTC.

This clone was detected a few times. Other DNA sequences in the same sample also yield this CDR3. The chain combines TRBV6-5 with TRBJ2-3; D possibly corresponds to TRBD1 (6 bases). This CDR3 is built from 15 residues. Germline-derived CDR1 and CDR2 are MNHEY and SVGAGI. The germline V and J ends were trimmed by 6 bases and 2 bases, with 15 bases remaining between them. The CDR3 nucleotides are TGTGCCAGCAGGGGAGCAGGGGCGGACACAGATACGCAGTATTTT. Its protein product is CASRGAGADTDTQYF.

This clone came up a few times. The chain uses TRBV5-1 and TRBJ1-6; the match to TRBD1 covers 8 bases. Trimming cost V 5 bases and J 7 bases; bases outside gene matches: 8. Germline CDR1 SGHRS, CDR2 YFSETQ. This CDR3 has 15 residues. In DNA form, the CDR3 reads TGCGCCAGCAGTCCCCGGACAGGGCAAAATTCACCCCTCCACTTT. Translated, it gives CASSPRTGQNSPLHF.

V is TRBV28 and J is TRBJ1-4, with 9 bases fitting TRBD1. J was trimmed by 6 bases and V by 6 bases; bases with no gene match: 5. The germline V gene encodes CDR1 MDHEN and CDR2 SYDVKM. This CDR3 is 14 amino acids long. The DNA for the CDR3 is TGTGCCAGCAGCGCCGGGACAGGGCATGAAAAACTGTTTTTT. This codes for CASSAGTGHEKLFF. Supplemented by reference TRBV28 and TRBJ1-4, the full variable domain reads DVKVTQSSRYLVKRTGEKVFLECVQDMDHENMFWYRQDPGLGLRLIYFSYDVKMKEKGDIPEGYSVSREKKERFSLILESASTNQTSMYLCASSAGTGHEKLFFGSGTQLSVL.

This clone came up once. V usage is TRBV5-6 and J usage is TRBJ2-2; D unclear. Trimming shortened V by 5 bases and J by 7 bases, and 12 bases separated the two germline ends. CDR1 is SGHDT, CDR2 YYEEEE, per germline. The CDR3 totals 13 residues. CDR3 sequence: CASSPPGGGELFF. The DNA of the CDR3 is TGTGCCAGCAGTCCGCCTGGCGGCGGGGAGCTGTTTTTT. The whole variable domain, filled in from reference TRBV5-6 and TRBJ2-2, reads DAGVTQSPTHLIKTRGQQVTLRCSPKSGHDTVSWYQQALGQGPQFIFQYYEEEERQRGNFPDRFSGHQFPNYSSELNVNALLLGDSALYLCASSPPGGGELFFGEGSRLTVL.

This clone was observed a few times. This chain uses TRBV7-2 with TRBJ2-5; 8 nucleotides agree with TRBD1. This CDR3 spans 14 amino acids. V was clipped by 2 bases and J by 2 bases; unmatched bases: 1. Germline-derived CDR1 and CDR2 are SGHTA and FQGNSA. DNA of the CDR3: TGTGCCAGCAGCTTATGGACAGGGCAAGAGACCCAGTACTTC. Protein: CASSLWTGQETQYF.

This chain links TRBV20-1 with TRBJ2-5; TRBD2 matches at 10 bases. This CDR3 comprises 15 residues. Germline CDR1 is DFQATT and CDR2 is SNEGSKA (reference sequence). Trimming removed 3 bases from V and 6 bases from J; junction bases left unmatched: 10. The CDR3 sequence: CSASLAGDRAKTQYF. DNA for the CDR3: TGCAGTGCTAGTCTAGCGGGAGATCGCGCGAAGACCCAGTACTTC.

The chain employs TRBV25-1 and TRBJ1-3; D is unresolved. Germline CDR1 reads MGHDK; CDR2 reads SYGVNS. This CDR3 comprises 14 residues. Trimming removed 2 bases at V and 2 bases at J, with 7 bases between. DNA for the CDR3: TGTGCCAGCAGTGAAGAAAGCGCTGGAAACACCATATATTTT. Translated, it gives CASSEESAGNTIYF.

This clone was seen once. V gene TRBV21-1 combines with J gene TRBJ1-4; the D call in the table, TRBD1, was not verified against the DNA. TRBV21-1 is an annotated pseudogene. This CDR3 is 17 amino acids long. Written as DNA, the CDR3 is TGTGCCAGCAGCAAAATGGGCTGGGACAGTCAAAATGAAAAACTGTTTTTT. Protein sequence: CASSKMGWDSQNEKLFF.

This clone turned up a few times. V is TRBV5-1 and J is TRBJ1-1; D uncertain. This CDR3 comprises 13 residues. Trimming removed 2 bases at V and 1 base at J, with 6 bases between. Germline assignment: CDR1 SGHRS and CDR2 YFSETQ. Here the CDR3 DNA reads TGCGCCAGCAGCTTAGCCGAGAACACTGAAGCTTTCTTT. Its protein product is CASSLAENTEAFF.

This chain uses TRBV5-6 with TRBJ1-1; 10 nucleotides align to TRBD1. The germline gives CDR1 SGHDT, CDR2 YYEEEE. The CDR3 totals 18 residues. V gave up 5 bases and J gave up 4 bases; unmatched junction bases: 17. CDR3 DNA: TGTGCCAGCAGTCGGCCAACAGACAGGGGGCGGATCGGCACTGAAGCTTTCTTT. Translation gives CASSRPTDRGRIGTEAFF.

The rearrangement uses TRBV27 and TRBJ2-1; tentative D call: TRBD2 (5 bases). CDR3 length: 13 residues. V was cut by 5 bases and J by 6 bases, with 11 bases left in between. Germline-derived CDR1 and CDR2 are MNHEY and SMNVEV (reference sequence). Here the CDR3 DNA reads TGTGCCAGCAGTCTCCGGGATTTCAATGAGCAGTTCTTC. Residues: CASSLRDFNEQFF.

The chain recombines TRBV4-2 with TRBJ2-1; TRBD1 matches at 11 bases. The CDR3 consists of 15 residues. V gave up 4 bases and J gave up 7 bases; unmatched junction bases: 6. Germline lookup yields CDR1 LGHNA and CDR2 YNFKEQ. The CDR3: CASSPRTGGGNEQFF. DNA for the CDR3: TGTGCCAGCAGCCCCCGGACAGGGGGCGGGAATGAGCAGTTCTTC.

This clone showed up just once. V usage is TRBV27 and J usage is TRBJ2-7; 7 bases fit TRBD1. The V gene end was trimmed by 3 bases and the J gene end by 2 bases; junction bases not matched to a gene: 4. Germline V CDR1 and CDR2: MNHEY, SMNVEV (reference sequence). This CDR3 contains 14 residues. The CDR3 DNA sequence: TGTGCCAGCAGTTTCGACAGGGTACCCTACGAGCAGTACTTC. Translating gives CASSFDRVPYEQYF.